This TCR beta chain was obtained from a study of shared clonotypes between healthy human individuals. Study-level information: There were three CD4 naive, three CD4 memory, two CD8 naive and one CD8 memory plates per donor.

V was clipped by 1 base and J by 5 bases, with 24 bases between them. Germline CDR1 SGHAT, CDR2 FQNNGV. The CDR3 contains 18 residues. A CD45RA+ naive subset and a CD45RA-negative memory subset were split from CD4+ cells. Investigators spread the genomic DNA of each subset evenly over several immunoSEQ plates. TCRdb keeps only in-frame clones here, not all; method: immunoSEQ multiplex PCR. The repertoire has hundreds of thousands of clones, almost 97% of them found once; the top ten carry roughly 0.06%. This receptor was taken from a woman aged 25-40 years in good health. This rearrangement joins TRBV11-2 to TRBJ2-7; D could derive from TRBD1 or TRBD2 (6 bases each). The sample comprised naive CD4+ T cells sorted from blood. Subset: CD45RA+ positively selected. The chain's CDR3 is CASSLVFYPTWGADEQYF. In DNA, the CDR3 is TGTGCCAGCAGCTTAGTATTTTACCCGACATGGGGGGCCGACGAGCAGTACTTC.